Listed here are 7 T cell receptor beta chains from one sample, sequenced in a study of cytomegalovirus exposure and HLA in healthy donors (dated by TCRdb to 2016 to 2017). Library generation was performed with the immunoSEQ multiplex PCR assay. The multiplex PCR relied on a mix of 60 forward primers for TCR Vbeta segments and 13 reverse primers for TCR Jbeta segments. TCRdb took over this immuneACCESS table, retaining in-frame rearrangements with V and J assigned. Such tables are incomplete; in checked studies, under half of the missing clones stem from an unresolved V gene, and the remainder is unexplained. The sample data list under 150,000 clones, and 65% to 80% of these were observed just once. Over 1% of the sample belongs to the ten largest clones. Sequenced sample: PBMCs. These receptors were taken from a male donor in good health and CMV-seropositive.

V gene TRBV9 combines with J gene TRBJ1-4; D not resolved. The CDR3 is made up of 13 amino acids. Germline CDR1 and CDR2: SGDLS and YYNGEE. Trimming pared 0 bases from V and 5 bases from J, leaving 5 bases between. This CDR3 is CASSVALNEKLFF. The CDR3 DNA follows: TGTGCCAGCAGCGTAGCCCTAAATGAAAAACTGTTTTTT.

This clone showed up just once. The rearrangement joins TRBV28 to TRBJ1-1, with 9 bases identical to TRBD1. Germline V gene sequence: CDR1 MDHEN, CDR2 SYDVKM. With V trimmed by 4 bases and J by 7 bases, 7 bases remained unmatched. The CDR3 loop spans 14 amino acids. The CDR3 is CASSSGDRAGEAFF. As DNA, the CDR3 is TGTGCCAGCAGTTCCGGGGACAGGGCGGGTGAAGCTTTCTTT.

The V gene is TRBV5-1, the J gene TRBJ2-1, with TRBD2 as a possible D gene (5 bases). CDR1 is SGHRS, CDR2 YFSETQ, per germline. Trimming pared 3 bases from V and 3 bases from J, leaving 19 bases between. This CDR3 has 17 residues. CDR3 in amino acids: CASSSGEGLVGYNEQFF. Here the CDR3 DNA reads TGCGCCAGCAGCTCCGGAGAGGGTCTTGTCGGCTACAATGAGCAGTTCTTC. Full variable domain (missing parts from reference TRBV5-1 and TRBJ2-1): KAGVTQTPRYLIKTRGQQVTLSCSPISGHRSVSWYQQTPGQGLQFLFEYFSETQRNKGNFPGRFSGRQFSNSRSEMNVSTLELGDSALYLCASSSGEGLVGYNEQFFGPGTRLTVL.

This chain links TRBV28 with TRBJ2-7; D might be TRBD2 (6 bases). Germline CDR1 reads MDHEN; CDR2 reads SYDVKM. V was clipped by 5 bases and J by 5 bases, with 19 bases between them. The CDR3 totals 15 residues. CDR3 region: CASSPSRSAGHEQYF. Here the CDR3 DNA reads TGTGCCAGCAGTCCTAGCCGCTCGGCGGGACACGAGCAGTACTTC.

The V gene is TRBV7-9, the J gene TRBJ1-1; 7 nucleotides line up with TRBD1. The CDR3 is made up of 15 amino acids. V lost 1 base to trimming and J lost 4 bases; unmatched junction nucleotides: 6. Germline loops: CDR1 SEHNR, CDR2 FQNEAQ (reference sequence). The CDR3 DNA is TGTGCCAGCAGCTTAGAACGGACAGGTCTCACTGAAGCTTTCTTT. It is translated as CASSLERTGLTEAFF.

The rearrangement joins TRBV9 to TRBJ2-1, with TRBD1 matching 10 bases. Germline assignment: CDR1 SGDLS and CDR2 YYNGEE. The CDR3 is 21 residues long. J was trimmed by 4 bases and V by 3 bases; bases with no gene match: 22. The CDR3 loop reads CASSAPKTGWPGQGLYNEQFF. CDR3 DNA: TGTGCCAGCAGCGCCCCGAAGACGGGGTGGCCGGGACAGGGGCTGTACAATGAGCAGTTCTTC.

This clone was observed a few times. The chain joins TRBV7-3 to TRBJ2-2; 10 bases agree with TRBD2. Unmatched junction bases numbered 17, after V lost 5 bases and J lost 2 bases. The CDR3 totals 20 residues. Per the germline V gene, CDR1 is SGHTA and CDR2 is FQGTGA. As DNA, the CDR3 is TGTGCCAGCAGCCCGCTTTCACTATTAGCGGGAGGACGCAACACCGGGGAGCTGTTTTTT. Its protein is CASSPLSLLAGGRNTGELFF.